This passage covers 22 T cell receptor beta chains from one sample sequenced in a study of T cells in Graves' hyperthyroidism and ophthalmopathy. TCR beta CDR3 regions were amplified from RNA. The HTBI primer set was used in a first-round RT-PCR of the TCR CDR3. TCRdb processed the multiplex PCR reads anew with MiXCR; each CDR3 protein has one entry. Found here are hundreds of thousands of distinct CDR3 sequences, about 15% of them singletons; the top ten hold 17%. The sample consisted of blood. The receptor source for this set is a young woman with Graves' ophthalmopathy.

The chain couples TRBV2 to TRBJ2-5; 9 bases map to TRBD1. This CDR3 is built from 15 residues. Per the germline V gene, CDR1 is SNHLY and CDR2 is FYNNEI. Unmatched junction bases numbered 9, after V lost 5 bases and J lost 5 bases. The CDR3 protein is CASSLNRGRQETQYF. The DNA of the CDR3 is TGTGCCAGCAGTTTAAACAGGGGGCGACAGGAGACCCAGTACTTC.

Regarding this clonotype: The junction departs from the called germline gene at one end, perhaps through a read error. The rearrangement joins TRBV9 to TRBJ1-2; D ambiguous. Germline lookup yields CDR1 SGDLS and CDR2 YYNGEE. This CDR3 is 16 amino acids long. CDR3 nucleotides: TGTGCCATCAGCGTAGGAGGGAGGCGAATTGACTATGGCTACACCTTC. Its translation: CAISVGGRRIDYGYTF.

This clonotype was recorded at least ten times. V gene TRBV20-1 combines with J gene TRBJ1-1; the match to TRBD1 covers 9 bases. CDR1 is DFQATT, CDR2 SNEGSKA, per germline (reference sequence). The CDR3 consists of 15 residues. Trimming removed 1 base from V and 5 bases from J; junction bases left unmatched: 8. CDR3 loop: CSARVAGTGQTEAFF. CDR3 DNA: TGCAGTGCTAGAGTAGCCGGGACAGGGCAGACTGAAGCTTTCTTT.

This rearrangement joins TRBV6-2 or TRBV6-3 to TRBJ2-4; TRBD2 matches at 7 bases. The germline gives CDR1 MNHEY, CDR2 SVGEGT. The CDR3 is 16 amino acids. V lost 3 bases to trimming and J lost 1 base; unmatched junction nucleotides: 6. CDR3 sequence reads: CASSYELTSAKNIQYF. For the CDR3, the DNA is TGTGCCAGCAGTTATGAGTTGACTAGCGCCAAAAACATTCAGTACTTC.

This clonotype was seen many times. This sequence joins TRBV6-1 and TRBJ2-7, with 8 bases lining up with TRBD1. The length of the CDR3 is 12 residues. With V trimmed by 10 bases and J by 4 bases, 6 bases remained unmatched. CDR1 MNHNS and CDR2 SASEGT come from the germline V gene. The CDR3 loop reads CATTDREYEQYF. The CDR3 DNA follows: TGTGCCACCACGGACAGGGAATACGAGCAGTACTTC.

In its sample, this clonotype was seen a few times. This chain uses TRBV7-9 with TRBJ1-4; tentative D call: TRBD1 (6 bases). Deletions cut 5 bases from V and 7 bases from J, with 14 bases between. Germline V gene lookup returns CDR1 SEHNR and CDR2 FQNEAQ (reference sequence). This CDR3 comprises 14 residues. CDR3 sequence: CASSEQGAIEKLFF. DNA for the CDR3: TGTGCCAGCAGCGAACAGGGAGCCATTGAAAAACTGTTTTTT.

This clonotype has ten or more counts. The rearrangement joins TRBV7-8 to TRBJ2-3; 13 bases are shared with TRBD2. This CDR3 has 18 amino acids. With V trimmed by 5 bases and J by 0 bases, 8 bases remained unmatched. Germline V gene lookup returns CDR1 SGHVS and CDR2 FQNEAQ. CDR3 protein: CASSPLAGGPFSTDTQYF. CDR3 bases: TGTGCCAGCAGCCCACTAGCGGGAGGGCCTTTTAGCACAGATACGCAGTATTTT.

The V and J genes are TRBV3-1 and TRBJ2-1; D is ambiguous. CDR1 is LGHDT, CDR2 YNNKEL, per germline (reference sequence). Trimming pared 6 bases from V and 8 bases from J, leaving 20 bases between. The CDR3 has 15 amino acids. CDR3 nucleotides: TGTGCCAGCAGTGACCCCCTTGGGGTCGCCGATGAGCAGTTCTTC. Translation gives CASSDPLGVADEQFF.

This clonotype appeared many times. The chain uses TRBV28 and TRBJ1-2; D perhaps matches TRBD1 (6 bases). The germline CDR1 and CDR2 sequences are MDHEN and SYDVKM. The CDR3 has 12 residues. Between the trimmed V and J ends, which lost 5 bases and 10 bases, there was a span of 14 bases. The CDR3 reads CASSLLQGAYTF. Here the CDR3 DNA reads TGTGCCAGCAGTCTGTTACAGGGAGCCTACACCTTC.

This clonotype was seen repeatedly, ten times or more. J is TRBJ2-7 and V is TRBV10-3; 10 nucleotides agree with TRBD2. Germline V lookup: CDR1 ENHRY, CDR2 SYGVKD. J gave up 0 bases and V 10 bases, and 12 bases lay outside the gene matches. This CDR3 is 16 amino acids long. CDR3 DNA sequence: TGTGCCACCGGAGTTAAAGCGGGAGGGAGCTCCTACGAGCAGTACTTC. It translates to CATGVKAGGSSYEQYF.

Ten or more counts support this clonotype. The chain links TRBV28 to TRBJ2-4; D may be TRBD2 (6 bases). In germline, CDR1 is MDHEN, CDR2 SYDVKM. CDR3 length: 17 residues. V was trimmed by 6 bases and J by 0 bases, leaving 18 bases between them. The CDR3 spells CASRLTGDGLAKNIQYF. DNA for the CDR3: TGTGCCAGCAGGCTTACGGGAGACGGGCTAGCCAAAAACATTCAGTACTTC.

This clonotype was picked up many times. This chain uses TRBV27 with TRBJ1-4; possible D gene TRBD1, 6 bases. V lost 7 bases, J lost 7 bases, and 7 bases lay in between. Per the germline V gene, CDR1 is MNHEY and CDR2 is SMNVEV (reference sequence). This CDR3 is 11 amino acids long. The DNA of the CDR3 is TGTGCCAGCAAGGGGGGTGAAAAACTGTTTTTT. Translated: CASKGGEKLFF.

There are many counts of this clonotype. The chain combines TRBV28 with TRBJ2-1; 10 nucleotides match TRBD2. The CDR3 sequence is 17 residues long. V lost 8 bases and J lost 8; bases outside the gene matches: 18. Germline V gene data show CDR1 as MDHEN and CDR2 as SYDVKM. CDR3 in DNA: TGTGCCAGCTGTCCCCCGACCTCTAGCGGGAGATGGCATGAGCAGTTCTTC. Translating it yields CASCPPTSSGRWHEQFF.

This clonotype was seen repeatedly, ten times or more. The chain couples TRBV18 to TRBJ2-1, with 14 bases lining up with TRBD2. There are 16 residues in the CDR3. The V gene's germline CDR1 is KGHSH and CDR2 LQKENI. Trimming removed 3 bases from V and 6 bases from J; junction bases left unmatched: 4. The CDR3 is CASSPGTSGRVNEQFF. DNA of the CDR3: TGTGCCAGCTCACCGGGGACTAGCGGGAGAGTCAATGAGCAGTTCTTC. The whole variable domain, remainder taken from reference TRBV18 and TRBJ2-1, is NAGVMQNPRHLVRRRGQEARLRCSPMKGHSHVYWYRQLPEEGLKFMVYLQKENIIDESGMPKERFSAEFPKEGPSILRIQQVVRGDSAAYFCASSPGTSGRVNEQFFGPGTRLTVL.

This clonotype occurred a few times. This chain joins TRBV3-1 and TRBJ2-4; 9 nucleotides agree with TRBD1. This CDR3 has 14 amino acids. CDR1 is LGHDT, CDR2 YNNKEL, per germline (reference sequence). V lost 5 bases to trimming and J lost 8 bases; unmatched junction nucleotides: 7. The CDR3 loop is CASSETGGSYIQYF. The CDR3 DNA is TGTGCCAGCAGCGAAACAGGGGGCTCGTACATTCAGTACTTC.

The J gene is TRBJ1-4, the V gene TRBV2, with 10 bases fitting TRBD1. V was pared by 6 bases and J by 7 bases, with 5 bases of the junction left unmatched. The CDR3 length is 14 residues. The germline CDR1 and CDR2 sequences are SNHLY and FYNNEI. DNA for the CDR3: TGTGCCAGCAGGACAGGGGGCGATTTTGAAAAACTGTTTTTT. It specifies CASRTGGDFEKLFF.

With respect to this clonotype: One base away lies a much larger clone, so this may be a sequencing read error. This chain connects TRBV6-2 or TRBV6-3 to TRBJ1-1; maybe TRBD1 (5 bases). This CDR3 comprises 13 residues. Trimming pared 7 bases from V and 1 base from J, leaving 10 bases between. Germline CDR1 is MNHEY and CDR2 is SVGEGT. This chain's CDR3 is CASIVTGNTEAFF. In DNA, the CDR3 is TGTGCCAGCATTGTCACAGGGAACACTGAAGCTTTCTTT.

The table lists this clonotype with a count of one. The rearrangement joins TRBV6-1 to TRBJ1-1; D gene ambiguous. Germline V gives CDR1 MNHNS, CDR2 SASEGT. With 2 bases removed from V and 0 bases from J, the gap between germline ends came to 13 bases. The length of the CDR3 is 16 residues. The CDR3 DNA reads TGTGCCAGCAGTGAATGGTCGGTAGGGTTGAACACTGAAGCTTTCTTT. Translation gives CASSEWSVGLNTEAFF.

There are a few counts of this clonotype. Here the CDR3 reads CASSRLRLAGGPNTGELFF. The CDR3 DNA sequence: TGTGCCAGCAGCCGCCTTCGTTTAGCGGGAGGGCCGAACACCGGGGAGCTGTTTTTT. This rearrangement joins TRBV12-3 or TRBV12-4 to TRBJ2-2, with 11 bases lining up with TRBD2. V trimming: 6 bases; J trimming: 0 bases; junction bases outside the gene matches: 12. The CDR3 is 19 residues long.

The CDR3 sequence is CASSQDNGQGFRKFF. In DNA, the CDR3 is TGTGCCAGCAGCCAAGATAACGGACAGGGATTTCGGAAGTTCTTC. This chain joins TRBV3-1 and TRBJ2-1, with 8 bases aligning to TRBD1. Per germline, CDR1 LGHDT and CDR2 YNNKEL (reference sequence). Trimming took 0 bases from V and 14 from J; bases not matched to a gene: 12. The CDR3 sequence is 15 residues long.

This clonotype was seen a few times. This rearrangement joins TRBV3-1 to TRBJ1-5, with D possibly matching TRBD1 (5 bases). The CDR3 contains 13 residues. Germline lookup yields CDR1 LGHDT and CDR2 YNNKEL (reference sequence). Between the trimmed V and J ends, which lost 4 bases and 7 bases, there was a span of 11 bases. The CDR3 DNA is TGTGCCAGCAGCCGAGGGGTTGGACAGCCCCAGCATTTT. Translation: CASSRGVGQPQHF.

The chain is built from TRBV7-2 and TRBJ2-6, with D possibly being TRBD1 (6 bases). The germline gives CDR1 SGHTA, CDR2 FQGNSA. CDR3 length: 16 residues. Trimming took off 5 bases at V and 1 base at J, with 12 bases between the two ends. The DNA for the CDR3 is TGTGCCAGCAGCCTAAAAACAGGGTCTGGGGCCAACGTCCTGACTTTC. Its translation is CASSLKTGSGANVLTF.